Below are 28 T cell receptor beta chains sequenced from a single sample in a study of T cells in Graves' hyperthyroidism and ophthalmopathy. RNA transcripts were the template for amplifying TCR beta CDR3 regions. First-round RT-PCR with HTBI primers amplified the TCR CDR3 region. TCRdb redid the calling of the multiplex PCR reads with MiXCR, one entry per CDR3 protein. The sample includes around 370,000 distinct CDR3 sequences, around 20% seen only once; the top ten take 40% to 45%. Sequencing was carried out using blood. These TCRs come from a man aged 18 to 35 with Graves' ophthalmopathy.

V and J are TRBV4-1 and TRBJ2-7; D is undetermined. The germline CDR1 and CDR2 sequences are MGHRA and YSYEKL. The CDR3 loop spans 13 amino acids. V shed 3 bases and J shed 2 bases, with 8 bases lying between them. CDR3 in amino acids: CASSQTPTYEQYF. CDR3 bases: TGCGCCAGCAGCCAGACCCCGACCTACGAGCAGTACTTC.

The chain is built from TRBV19 and TRBJ1-5; no clear D. The CDR3 extends over 14 amino acids. V was cut by 2 bases and J by 1 base, with 6 bases left in between. CDR1 and CDR2 (germline): LNHDA, SQIVND (reference sequence). CDR3 in DNA: TGTGCCAGTAGTATACAGGAGAGCAATCAGCCCCAGCATTTT. Amino acids: CASSIQESNQPQHF.

This sequence joins TRBV6-5 and TRBJ2-7, with 7 bases matching TRBD2. V was pared by 0 bases and J by 1 base, with 6 bases of the junction left unmatched. Looked up from germline, CDR1 is MNHEY and CDR2 is SVGAGI. CDR3 length: 16 amino acids. Here the CDR3 reads CASSYSPSGISYEQYF. The DNA for the CDR3 is TGTGCCAGCAGTTACTCACCCAGCGGGATATCCTACGAGCAGTACTTC.

This clonotype was recorded at least ten times. As DNA, the CDR3 is TGTGCCAGCACCAGGCCCGTTAGGAGCTCCTACAATGAGCAGTTCTTC. It encodes CASTRPVRSSYNEQFF. The V gene is TRBV11-2, the J gene TRBJ2-1; D gene ambiguous. V was pared by 7 bases and J by 0 bases, with 16 bases between. Per germline, CDR1 SGHAT and CDR2 FQNNGV. This CDR3 has 16 residues.

V usage is TRBV15 and J usage is TRBJ2-1; D not resolved. Between the trimmed V and J ends, which lost 0 bases and 8 bases, there was a span of 14 bases. The CDR3 is made up of 15 amino acids. Per germline, CDR1 LNHNV and CDR2 YYDKDF (reference sequence). As DNA, the CDR3 is TGTGCCACCAGCAGAGACAGATCCCGCCCGCATGAGCAGTTCTTC. It codes for CATSRDRSRPHEQFF.

The rearrangement joins TRBV6-1 to TRBJ2-3; D may be TRBD1 (5 bases). Trimming cost V 5 bases and J 3 bases, with 12 bases left between them. The CDR3 totals 14 residues. CDR1 and CDR2 from the germline V gene are MNHNS and SASEGT. CDR3 sequence: CASSTGVGTDTQYF. The CDR3 DNA reads TGTGCCAGCAGTACAGGAGTTGGGACAGATACGCAGTATTTT.

This clonotype was observed a few times. V and J are TRBV19 and TRBJ2-7, with D possibly TRBD1 on 6 matching bases. CDR1 is LNHDA and CDR2 is SQIVND in the germline V gene (reference sequence). V was trimmed by 2 bases and J by 3 bases, leaving 17 bases between them. The CDR3 totals 16 residues. In DNA form, the CDR3 reads TGTGCCAGTAGTATAATTGGGAACGGCAGGGGCTACGAGCAGTACTTC. Protein product: CASSIIGNGRGYEQYF.

This clonotype appeared a few times. V usage is TRBV7-9 and J usage is TRBJ1-5; TRBD1 aligns across 10 bases. CDR1 is SEHNR and CDR2 is FQNEAQ in the germline V gene (reference sequence). This CDR3 is built from 16 residues. Trimming at V came to 4 bases and at J to 3 bases, leaving 6 bases not matched to a gene. This chain's CDR3 is CASSSSGTGANQPQHF. Written as DNA, the CDR3 is TGTGCCAGCAGCTCGTCCGGGACAGGGGCCAATCAGCCCCAGCATTTT.

The chain employs TRBV15 and TRBJ1-1, with D unresolved. V lost 5 bases to trimming and J lost 1 base, with 8 bases between them. Germline-derived CDR1 and CDR2 are LNHNV and YYDKDF (reference sequence). CDR3 length equals 13 residues. CDR3 region: CATSRVANTEAFF. The CDR3 DNA follows: TGTGCCACCAGCCGGGTGGCGAACACTGAAGCTTTCTTT.

Notes on this clonotype: A read error may explain this, as a much larger clone is one base away. V usage is TRBV29-1 and J usage is TRBJ1-1; TRBD1 might be the D (5 bases). The CDR3 runs to 10 residues. Germline-derived CDR1 and CDR2 are SQVTM and ANQGSEA. With 7 bases removed from V and 14 bases from J, the gap between germline ends came to 17 bases. The CDR3 sequence is CSAGEQVVFF. CDR3 coding DNA: TGCAGCGCTGGAGAACAGGTGGTGTTCTTT.

The sample holds many counts of this clonotype. V gene TRBV28 combines with J gene TRBJ2-5; possibly TRBD1 for D (5 bases). This CDR3 contains 13 residues. The germline CDR1 and CDR2 sequences are MDHEN and SYDVKM. Trimming cost V 10 bases and J 5 bases, with 17 bases left between them. CDR3 loop: CAIREQTWETQYF. CDR3 nucleotides: TGTGCCATCAGGGAACAAACATGGGAGACCCAGTACTTC.

This clonotype was counted at least ten times. The chain couples TRBV7-8 to TRBJ1-5; D is unresolved. Germline V gives CDR1 SGHVS, CDR2 FQNEAQ. The CDR3 covers 15 residues. Between the trimmed V and J ends, which lost 5 bases and 3 bases, there was a span of 14 bases. The CDR3 bases are TGTGCCAGCAGCCTACAGACGGCGGCCAATCAGCCCCAGCATTTT. It encodes CASSLQTAANQPQHF.

This clonotype was seen many times. The chain uses TRBV12-3 or TRBV12-4 and TRBJ1-3; D remains ambiguous. The CDR3 runs 14 residues. Trimming removed 1 base from V and 2 bases from J, with 6 bases in between. CDR3 protein: CASSLGTAGNTIYF. The CDR3 DNA reads TGTGCCAGCAGTTTAGGGACCGCTGGAAACACCATATATTTT.

In regard to this clonotype: A read error may be the cause here, since a much bigger clone is one base away. This chain's CDR3 is CAGSPVAGAHNEQFF. The CDR3 coding sequence is TGTGCCGGCAGCCCGGTCGCGGGGGCTCACAATGAGCAGTTCTTC. The chain links TRBV12-3 or TRBV12-4 to TRBJ2-1, with a tentative D call TRBD2 (7 bases). This CDR3 comprises 15 residues.

This clonotype occurred many times. The chain carries TRBV12-3 or TRBV12-4 and TRBJ1-5, with TRBD1 as a possible D gene (5 bases). The CDR3 extends over 16 amino acids. Trimming took off 5 bases at V and 2 bases at J, with 16 bases between the two ends. This chain's CDR3 is CASSTAGFGGNQPQHF. CDR3 DNA: TGTGCCAGCAGTACTGCAGGGTTTGGGGGCAATCAGCCCCAGCATTTT.

This clonotype appeared many times. This chain joins TRBV11-2 and TRBJ1-1; D gene uncertain. This CDR3 has 14 amino acids. Germline values: CDR1 SGHAT, CDR2 FQNNGV. The V gene lost 1 base and the J gene lost 7 bases, with 13 bases spanning the gap. CDR3 in DNA: TGTGCCAGCAGCTTAGTCGTTGAGGCAGGTGAAGCTTTCTTT. Residues: CASSLVVEAGEAFF.

This rearrangement joins TRBV18 to TRBJ2-3; 9 bases line up with TRBD2. The CDR3 has 14 amino acids. J gave up 5 bases and V 5 bases, and 5 bases lay outside the gene matches. Germline V CDR1 and CDR2: KGHSH, LQKENI. The DNA of the CDR3 is TGTGCCAGCTCATGGGGACTAGCCGGAGATACGCAGTATTTT. Encoded protein: CASSWGLAGDTQYF.

This clonotype was detected many times. The J gene is TRBJ2-3, the V gene TRBV11-2; possibly TRBD1 for D (6 bases). Germline V gives CDR1 SGHAT, CDR2 FQNNGV. The CDR3 runs to 12 residues. Trimming left V 5 bases short and J 3 bases short, with 6 bases between. CDR3 region: CASSQGTDTQYF. In DNA form, the CDR3 reads TGTGCCAGCAGCCAGGGGACAGATACGCAGTATTTT.

This clonotype has only a few counts. The CDR3 sequence is CASSQDLRAGAILAKNIQYF. For the CDR3, the DNA is TGCGCCAGCAGCCAAGATCTTAGGGCAGGGGCGATCTTAGCCAAAAACATTCAGTACTTC. The V gene is TRBV4-1, the J gene TRBJ2-4; D possibly corresponds to TRBD1 (6 bases). Trimming took off 0 bases at V and 0 bases at J, with 21 bases between the two ends. Germline CDR1 MGHRA, CDR2 YSYEKL. This CDR3 is 20 amino acids long.

CDR3 loop: CASSYFGTSTDTQYF. CDR3 in DNA: TGTGCCAGCAGCTACTTTGGGACTAGCACAGATACGCAGTATTTT. This chain links TRBV7-6 with TRBJ2-3, with D tentatively TRBD2 (6 bases). V was clipped by 4 bases and J by 0 bases, with 11 bases between them. This CDR3 is built from 15 residues. Germline CDR1 reads SGHVS; CDR2 reads FNYEAQ.

This clonotype appeared a few times. The CDR3 region is CSVEGATEAFF. The CDR3, as DNA: TGCAGCGTTGAGGGGGCCACTGAAGCTTTCTTT. The V gene is TRBV29-1, the J gene TRBJ1-1, with a possible D match to TRBD1 (6 bases). The CDR3 extends over 11 amino acids. V was clipped by 3 bases and J by 4 bases, with 6 bases between them. Looked up from germline, CDR1 is SQVTM and CDR2 is ANQGSEA.

This clonotype was seen ten or more times. The chain couples TRBV20-1 to TRBJ1-1; D ambiguous. Germline-derived CDR1 and CDR2 are DFQATT and SNEGSKA (reference sequence). Deletions cut 2 bases from V and 0 bases from J, with 7 bases between. The CDR3 loop spans 13 amino acids. CDR3 nucleotide sequence: TGCAGTGCTAGACCGGAAATGAACACTGAAGCTTTCTTT. It specifies CSARPEMNTEAFF.

This clonotype appeared many times. At one end, the junction sequence differs from germline, possibly due to a read error. CDR3 sequence reads: CASSAGQGYGYTF. The CDR3 DNA follows: TGTGCCAGCAGTGCGGGACAGGGGTATGGCTACACCTTC. V gene TRBV5-1 combines with J gene TRBJ1-2; TRBD1 aligns across 10 bases. Germline CDR1 SGHRS, CDR2 YFSETQ. This CDR3 spans 13 amino acids.

The sample holds many counts of this clonotype. The chain recombines TRBV27 with TRBJ1-1, with D unclear. This CDR3 spans 14 amino acids. The V end was cut by 1 base, the J end by 4 bases, with 10 bases between. Germline CDR1 MNHEY, CDR2 SMNVEV (reference sequence). The CDR3 reads CASSLFGVGTEAFF. CDR3 DNA sequence: TGTGCCAGCAGTTTATTTGGGGTGGGCACTGAAGCTTTCTTT.

Ten or more counts support this clonotype. The chain joins TRBV19 to TRBJ2-3; TRBD1 or TRBD2 may be the D gene (5 bases each). V lost 8 bases to trimming and J lost 0 bases, with 9 bases between them. The CDR3 extends over 13 amino acids. Germline lookup yields CDR1 LNHDA and CDR2 SQIVND (reference sequence). CDR3 sequence: CASDEGSTDTQYF. DNA of the CDR3: TGTGCCAGTGACGAGGGGAGCACAGATACGCAGTATTTT.

This clonotype was observed a handful of times. The gene calls are TRBV15 and TRBJ1-2; TRBD1 aligns across 7 bases. Germline loops: CDR1 LNHNV, CDR2 YYDKDF (reference sequence). CDR3 length: 16 amino acids. The ends lost 0 bases at V and 4 bases at J; junction bases unmatched: 8. CDR3 loop: CATSRDLGGDSYGYTF. CDR3 sequence (DNA): TGTGCCACCAGCAGAGATCTAGGGGGCGATAGCTATGGCTACACCTTC.

This clonotype has a count of ten or more. The chain employs TRBV5-1 and TRBJ2-3; the D gene is possibly TRBD1 (5 bases). The CDR3 contains 14 residues. The V and J ends lost 4 bases and 4 bases respectively, with 13 bases between them. Germline V CDR1 and CDR2: SGHRS, YFSETQ. The DNA of the CDR3 is TGCGCCAGCAGCCAAGGGCAGGGTCCAGATACGCAGTATTTT. This gives the protein CASSQGQGPDTQYF.

This clonotype was counted a few times. The gene calls are TRBV7-2 and TRBJ1-4; D is unresolved. The CDR3 length is 15 residues. Germline V gene lookup returns CDR1 SGHTA and CDR2 FQGNSA. V lost 2 bases, J lost 5 bases, and 12 bases lay in between. CDR3 sequence (DNA): TGTGCCAGCAGCTTATTTGGGGTCTTAAATGAAAAACTGTTTTTT. This encodes CASSLFGVLNEKLFF.